The rows below give T cell receptor beta chains drawn from one sample of a study of blood T cell repertoires in COVID-19. Some clones are missing from TCRdb's copy, which holds only in-frame ones; the method was immunoSEQ multiplex PCR. The sample contains about 270,000 clones, about 89% of which appear only once. The sequenced sample consisted of peripheral blood. The receptors derive from a man in his forties with active or convalescent COVID-19. Each CDR3 is given with its conserved first and last residue. The order of the fields is V gene, CDR3 length, D gene, clone size, J gene, CDR3 DNA, CDR3 protein. The D gene is left open where the match is weak. Clone sizes are given selectively: once, few, many, or a class where the clone is expanded.

TRBV30	15	TRBD2	-	TRBJ2-3	TGTGCCTGGAGTGAAGGAGCGGGAGGAGCAGATACGCAGTATTTT	CAWSEGAGGADTQYF
TRBV6-5	15	TRBD1	-	TRBJ1-1	TGTGCCAGCAGTTACGCCGGGACAGCGAACACTGAAGCTTTCTTT	CASSYAGTANTEAFF
TRBV6-5	13	TRBD1	once	TRBJ1-2	TGTGCCAGCAGACGGGACAGGGTGACTGGCTACACCTTC	CASRRDRVTGYTF
TRBV15	12	-	-	TRBJ2-1	TGTGCCACCAGGCAGGGCTACAATGAGCAGTTCTTC	CATRQGYNEQFF
TRBV6-5	15	TRBD1	-	TRBJ1-3	TGTGCCAGCAGCAAAGACAGGGGCTCTGGAAACACCATATATTTT	CASSKDRGSGNTIYF
TRBV3-1/TRBV3-2	13	-	-	TRBJ1-5	TGTGCCAGCAGCCAAGGGGCAAGTCAGCCCCAGCATTTT	CASSQGASQPQHF
TRBV5-8	15	-	-	TRBJ1-5	TGTGCCAGCAGCCCCCCCGGACTGAGCAATCAGCCCCAGCATTTT	CASSPPGLSNQPQHF
TRBV7-9	14	-	-	TRBJ1-2	TGTGCCAGCAGCCCCGAGACAGTTGCCTATGGCTACACCTTC	CASSPETVAYGYTF
TRBV19	14	-	-	TRBJ2-1	TGTGCCAGTAGTATGTCTGGACTCCCAAATGAGCAGTTCTTC	CASSMSGLPNEQFF
TRBV19	13	-	-	TRBJ1-6	TGTGCCAGTAGTGCCCGACAGAATTCACCCCTCCACTTT	CASSARQNSPLHF
TRBV4-1	15	-	-	TRBJ2-5	TGCGCCAGCAGCCAAGGGGACAACCCCCTTCAGACCCAGTACTTC	CASSQGDNPLQTQYF
TRBV7-2	13	-	few	TRBJ1-1	TGTGCCAGCAGCTTTAAAGGGGGCACTGAAGCTTTCTTT	CASSFKGGTEAFF
TRBV3-1/TRBV3-2	15	-	-	TRBJ2-2	TGTGCCAGCAGAACAGGACAAGAGCACACCGGGGAGCTGTTTTTT	CASRTGQEHTGELFF
TRBV18	16	-	-	TRBJ2-2	TGTGCCAGCTCACCAATAACAGTTGAGAACACCGGGGAGCTGTTTTTT	CASSPITVENTGELFF
TRBV7-2	17	TRBD2	-	TRBJ2-1	TGTGCCAGCAGCCTTACTAGCGGGGGCCTCCTCGGACATGAGCAGTTCTTC	CASSLTSGGLLGHEQFF
TRBV30	17	-	-	TRBJ1-5	TGTGCCTGGAGTGTAGGTCCGGCTAGGTATAGCAATCAGCCCCAGCATTTT	CAWSVGPARYSNQPQHF
TRBV2	15	-	few	TRBJ1-6	TGTGCCAGCAGTGTTGTTGGACAGCATAATTCACCCCTCCACTTT	CASSVVGQHNSPLHF
TRBV3-1/TRBV3-2	13	-	-	TRBJ2-7	TGTGCCAGCAGCCGTCGCCGGGGGTACGAGCAGTACTTC	CASSRRRGYEQYF
TRBV6-5	15	TRBD2	-	TRBJ2-2	TGTGCCAGCATCTGGGGGCGGGAGGTGACCGGGGAGCTGTTTTTT	CASIWGREVTGELFF
TRBV3-1/TRBV3-2	17	TRBD1	-	TRBJ1-2	TGTGCCAGCAGCCAACAAGCCTCGGGGACAGGCGGTTATGGCTACACCTTC	CASSQQASGTGGYGYTF
TRBV7-9	17	TRBD2	-	TRBJ2-1	TGTGCCAGCAGCTTAGTTGTGGGACTAGCGGAACCCTCGGGGCAGTTCTTC	CASSLVVGLAEPSGQFF
TRBV27	15	-	-	TRBJ1-5	TGTGCCAGCAGTTTAATCGGCGGGGAGGGTCAGCCCCAGCATTTT	CASSLIGGEGQPQHF
TRBV6-1	16	TRBD1	few	TRBJ2-7	TGTGCCAGCAGTGATCAACGGGACAGGGGATCCTACGAGCAGTACTTC	CASSDQRDRGSYEQYF
TRBV9	14	-	-	TRBJ2-7	TGTGCCAGCAGCGTAGCTCCCACAGCCTACGAGCAGTACTTC	CASSVAPTAYEQYF
TRBV6-6	14	-	once	TRBJ2-7	TGTGCCAGCAGTTACCCAGGAACTTCCTACGAGCAGTACTTC	CASSYPGTSYEQYF
TRBV4-2	15	-	-	TRBJ1-3	TGTGCCAGCAGCCAAGACAGGCGCTCTGGAAACACCATATATTTT	CASSQDRRSGNTIYF
TRBV4-2	21	TRBD2	-	TRBJ2-3	TGTGCCAGCAGCCCCTACGGTTTGGGAGGACTAGCGGGAGGATACACAGATACGCAGTATTTT	CASSPYGLGGLAGGYTDTQYF
TRBV11-2	16	TRBD1	-	TRBJ2-2	TGTGCCAGCAGCTTGAAAGGGGGCTATAACACCGGGGAGCTGTTTTTT	CASSLKGGYNTGELFF
TRBV19	16	TRBD1	-	TRBJ2-2	TGTGCCAGTACCCCGGGACAGGGAACGTATACCGGGGAGCTGTTTTTT	CASTPGQGTYTGELFF
TRBV30	11	-	-	TRBJ1-2	TGTGCCTGGAAACTGAGCTATGGCTACACCTTC	CAWKLSYGYTF
TRBV5-1	14	-	-	TRBJ2-7	TGCGCCAGCAGCTTGGAGACAGCCGACTACGAGCAGTACTTC	CASSLETADYEQYF
TRBV18	15	-	-	TRBJ1-1	TGTGCCAGCTCACCACCGGTTCAGGGAAACACTGAAGCTTTCTTT	CASSPPVQGNTEAFF
TRBV27	14	TRBD2	-	TRBJ2-7	TGTGCCAGCAGACGGACTAGCGCTTCCTACGAGCAGTACTTC	CASRRTSASYEQYF
TRBV2	11	-	once	TRBJ1-1	TGTGCCAGTGAAGGGGCTACTGAAGCTTTCTTT	CASEGATEAFF
TRBV19	18	TRBD1	-	TRBJ1-5	TGTGCCAGTAGTACGGTCTTGGGGGACAGGGAGAGCAATCAGCCCCAGCATTTT	CASSTVLGDRESNQPQHF
TRBV19	14	-	-	TRBJ1-2	TGTGCCAGTAGTATGCCCGGGGGGAAGTATGGCTACACCTTC	CASSMPGGKYGYTF
TRBV6-5	14	-	few	TRBJ2-7	TGTGCCAGCAGCCGTGGCAGGGTGACCTACGAGCAGTACTTC	CASSRGRVTYEQYF
TRBV12-5	15	-	-	TRBJ2-7	TGTGCTAGTGGTTTGGTGGGCTCCTGGCAGGACGAGCAGTACTTC	CASGLVGSWQDEQYF
TRBV5-6	15	TRBD1	-	TRBJ1-5	TGTGCCAGCAGCTTGGGGGACAGGGACAATCAGCCCCAGCATTTT	CASSLGDRDNQPQHF
TRBV7-9	17	TRBD1	once	TRBJ1-3	TGTGCCAGCAGCCCCTCCAGGGGACAGGACTCTGGAAACACCATATATTTT	CASSPSRGQDSGNTIYF
TRBV21-1	14	-	-	TRBJ2-7	TGTGCCAGCCCACGACAGGGAAACTCCTACGAGCAGTACTTC	CASPRQGNSYEQYF